This T cell receptor beta chain emerged from a study of blood T cell repertoires in COVID-19. Per the authors' pipeline: Reference gene primer amplification in the assay estimated nucleated cell counts. Here immunoSEQ multiplex PCR was the method, and the copy in TCRdb shows in-frame clones only, minus some. That table gives V, J and clone size, and the DNA gave D and trimming. The sample yields under 250,000 clones, 70% to 90% seen once. The CDR3 loop spans 15 amino acids. The germline CDR1 and CDR2 sequences are SGHTA and FQGNSA. With 1 base removed from V and 1 base from J, the gap between germline ends came to 10 bases.

The chain recombines TRBV7-2 with TRBJ1-1; D is perhaps TRBD1 (5 bases). The sequenced sample consisted of peripheral blood. The source of this sequence is a woman in her sixties or seventies with active or convalescent COVID-19. The CDR3 protein is CASSLEWGGNTEAFF. The DNA for the CDR3 is TGTGCCAGCAGCTTAGAGTGGGGGGGGAACACTGAAGCTTTCTTT.